This TCR beta chain came from a study of Ad26.COV2.S vaccination and SARS-CoV-2 variants. The assay was immunoSEQ multiplex PCR, and TCRdb's table has in-frame clones only and misses some. The sample lists about 370,000 clones, roughly nine tenths seen once, with 3.5% in the top ten. Treatment noted: 19 received Ad26.COV2.S at low or high dose, single or two shots; 5 received placebo; per-sample allocation not given. Sampling was done on day 63 after the first vaccine or placebo injection. Wuhan-strain spike was delivered by a replication-incompetent Ad26 vector. As to this clone: The antigen is undetermined.

Overall study findings and caveats: Vaccine and placebo groups showed comparable non-spike TCR breadth.

The CDR3 is 16 amino acids. Trimming took off 2 bases at V and 0 bases at J, with 8 bases between the two ends. CDR1 is MNHEY and CDR2 is SMNVEV in the germline V gene (reference sequence). This sequence originates from a person between 18 and 65 years old who received the Ad26.COV2.S COVID-19 vaccine or a placebo. The chain joins TRBV27 to TRBJ1-6; D is unclear. The sample consisted of peripheral blood, taken in a trial of Ad26.COV2.S vaccine versus placebo. CDR3 sequence: CASSLNIHSYNSPLHF. CDR3 DNA sequence: TGTGCCAGCAGTTTAAACATCCACTCCTATAATTCACCCCTCCACTTT.